The entry that follows covers one TCR beta chain sequence. Participant age was roughly 18 to 100 years, and participants resided in fewer than 25 US areas. The data stem from a study of blood T cell repertoires in COVID-19. Study-level background: COVID-19 samples collected from the United States, Italy and Spain covered acute and convalescent phases. T cells, B-cell-depleted T cells, or PBMCs provided the cDNA or gDNA that served as material.

J was trimmed by 4 bases and V by 2 bases; bases with no gene match: 6. The CDR3 loop spans 15 amino acids. Germline CDR1 SGHDT, CDR2 YYEEEE. Profiled with immunoSEQ multiplex PCR; TCRdb holds only in-frame clones, not every one. The data contain fewer than 400,000 clones, around nine tenths of them singletons. The chain is built from TRBV5-6 and TRBJ1-1, with 9 positions matching TRBD1. The clonotype was recovered from a woman aged 45-65 years who had recovered from COVID-19. The specimen was PBMCs or T cells enriched from blood (not recorded which). The chain's CDR3 is CASSFGDRAVTEAFF. The CDR3 coding sequence is TGTGCCAGCAGCTTCGGGGACAGGGCGGTCACTGAAGCTTTCTTT. The full variable domain, rest sourced from reference TRBV5-6 and TRBJ1-1, is DAGVTQSPTHLIKTRGQQVTLRCSPKSGHDTVSWYQQALGQGPQFIFQYYEEEERQRGNFPDRFSGHQFPNYSSELNVNALLLGDSALYLCASSFGDRAVTEAFFGQGTRLTVV.